This TCR beta chain stems from a study of Ad26.COV2.S vaccination and SARS-CoV-2 variants. Study in general: Dosing was one shot or two shots 56 days apart.

Details on this clone: As yet, its antigen is unknown.

Germline assignment: CDR1 SGHNT and CDR2 YYREEE (reference sequence). There are 16 residues in the CDR3. The V segment lost 0 bases and the J segment 9 bases; nucleotides outside the gene matches: 8. Sequencing was performed with immunoSEQ multiplex PCR; in TCRdb, only in-frame clones are kept and a portion is missing. The profile shows over 400,000 clones, about nine tenths of them singletons. Treatment denoted: about 20 received Ad26.COV2.S at low or high dose, single or two shots; about five received placebo; per-sample allocation not given. Collection of samples fell on day 63 after the first vaccine or placebo injection. General study findings and limits: Whether participants received vaccine or placebo, their non-spike TCR breadth was similar.

This clonotype originated in a person aged 18 to 65 who received the Ad26.COV2.S COVID-19 vaccine or a placebo. The sample consisted of peripheral blood, taken in a trial of Ad26.COV2.S vaccine versus placebo. The gene calls are TRBV5-4 and TRBJ1-6; TRBD1 matches at 8 bases. CDR3 in amino acids: CASSLGTGTGTSPLHF. The CDR3 DNA reads TGTGCCAGCAGCTTGGGGACCGGGACAGGCACTTCACCCCTCCACTTT.